What follows are 8 T cell receptor beta chains derived from one specimen sequenced in a study of OX40 agonist ivuxolimab in advanced cancers. The assay was immunoSEQ multiplex PCR, and TCRdb's table has in-frame clones only and misses some. The repertoire holds 100,000 to 130,000 clones, with around 90% as singletons. Material: CD4+ or CD8+ T cells sorted from blood, obtained in a trial of the OX40 agonist ivuxolimab. The receptor set was obtained from an adult with an advanced solid tumor such as melanoma, head and neck, liver or kidney cancer.

The genes are TRBV10-3 and TRBJ2-5, with a weak D call TRBD1 (7 bases). The J call may be wrong; the DNA end is better matched by TRBJ2-7. CDR1 ENHRY and CDR2 SYGVKD come from the germline V gene. The CDR3 runs to 13 residues. The CDR3 spells CATGGTDSYEQYF. In nucleotides, the CDR3 is TGTGCCACTGGGGGGACAGACTCCTACGAGCAGTACTTC.

The rearrangement joins TRBV18 to TRBJ2-7, with D unclear. V shed 1 base and J shed 7 bases, with 11 bases lying between them. CDR3 size: 13 residues. The germline CDR1 and CDR2 sequences are KGHSH and LQKENI. Here the CDR3 reads CASSPQGREEQYF. The CDR3 DNA sequence: TGTGCCAGCTCACCACAAGGCAGAGAAGAGCAGTACTTC.

The chain is built from TRBV5-5 and TRBJ1-1; D uncertain. This CDR3 has 14 residues. The germline V gene encodes CDR1 SGHKS and CDR2 YYEKEE (reference sequence). Trimming stripped 2 bases from V and 4 bases from J, with 12 bases between. CDR3 amino acids: CASSLVRIGTEAFF. In DNA, the CDR3 is TGTGCCAGCAGCTTAGTTCGAATAGGCACTGAAGCTTTCTTT.

In the case of this clone: A read error may produce the germline difference seen at one junction end. The chain is built from TRBV7-2 and TRBJ2-4; weak D call: TRBD2 (6 bases). CDR1 is SGHTA and CDR2 is FQGNSA in the germline V gene. The CDR3 length is 12 residues. CDR3 in DNA: TGTGCCAGCACCTTATCGGGGGACATTCAGTACTTC. Residues: CASTLSGDIQYF.

The rearrangement joins TRBV5-1 to TRBJ1-1; 11 nucleotides agree with TRBD1. CDR1 is SGHRS and CDR2 is YFSETQ in the germline V gene. Trimming cost V 4 bases and J 7 bases; bases outside gene matches: 12. This CDR3 is 16 amino acids long. The CDR3 nucleotides are TGCGCCAGCAGCCTGTTCGGACAGGGGGCACCGAATGAAGCTTTCTTT. The encoded protein is CASSLFGQGAPNEAFF.

V gene TRBV7-9 combines with J gene TRBJ2-5; D possibly corresponds to TRBD2 (5 bases). The DNA end is a closer match to TRBJ2-7, so the J assignment may be wrong. CDR1 is SEHNR and CDR2 is FQNEAQ in the germline V gene (reference sequence). The CDR3 is 14 amino acids. The CDR3 here is CASSLVGSTYEQYF. DNA of the CDR3: TGTGCCAGCAGCTTAGTAGGGAGTACCTACGAGCAGTACTTC.

V is TRBV9 and J is TRBJ1-3, with a weak D call TRBD1 (6 bases). CDR1 and CDR2 (germline): SGDLS, YYNGEE. The CDR3 is 15 residues long. V dropped 0 bases and J dropped 8 bases, with 15 bases sitting between them. The CDR3 nucleotides read TGTGCCAGCAGCGTAGTTGGGGGGCTTGGTGACACCATATATTTT. This gives the protein CASSVVGGLGDTIYF.

V and J are TRBV9 and TRBJ2-5, with TRBD1 as a possible D gene (6 bases). The CDR3 consists of 16 residues. Germline-derived CDR1 and CDR2 are SGDLS and YYNGEE. V lost 0 bases and J lost 1, with 13 bases in between. In DNA form, the CDR3 reads TGTGCCAGCAGCGTAGCTACAGGGCCTACCCAAGAGACCCAGTACTTC. Its protein is CASSVATGPTQETQYF.